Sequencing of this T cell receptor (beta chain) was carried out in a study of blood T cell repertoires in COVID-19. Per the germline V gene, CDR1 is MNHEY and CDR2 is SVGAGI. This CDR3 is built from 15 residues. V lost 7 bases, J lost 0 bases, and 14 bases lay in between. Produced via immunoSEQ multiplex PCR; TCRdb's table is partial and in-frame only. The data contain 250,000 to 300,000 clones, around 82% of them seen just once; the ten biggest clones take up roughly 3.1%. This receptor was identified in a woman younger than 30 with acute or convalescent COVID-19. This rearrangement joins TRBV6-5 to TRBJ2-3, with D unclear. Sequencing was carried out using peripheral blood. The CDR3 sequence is CASTPVDSSTDTQYF. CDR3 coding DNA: TGTGCCAGCACCCCCGTTGACTCCAGCACAGATACGCAGTATTTT.